This T cell receptor beta chain was sequenced during a study of T cell clonality in common variable immunodeficiency. Whole-study results and caveats: In common variable immunodeficiency, TCR beta chains reportedly carried fewer deletions and N-nucleotide insertions.

Patients had low serum IgG, IgA and/or IgM and specific antibody deficiency. This CDR3 spans 15 amino acids. J gave up 6 bases and V 8 bases, and 14 bases lay outside the gene matches. CDR1 and CDR2 from the germline V gene are SNHLY and FYNNEI. The protocol was immunoSEQ multiplex PCR, while the TCRdb copy is restricted to in-frame clones and leaves out a portion. Altogether about 11,000 clones were found in the sample, and no singletons occur. As for this clone: Antigen unknown. The CDR3 end is not reached by the read, which stops 3 residues before it; the germline J gene fills it in.

Sequencing was performed on peripheral blood mononuclear cells. The source of this sequence is a human donor with common variable immunodeficiency. The gene calls are TRBV2 and TRBJ2-3, with 7 bases aligning to TRBD1. The CDR3 is CASEGGGLASDTQYF. Incomplete CDR3 DNA: TGTGCCAGCGAAGGGGGCGGGCTAGCATCCGATACG.